Sequencing of this T cell receptor (beta chain) was carried out in a study of cytomegalovirus exposure and HLA in healthy donors listed by TCRdb under 2017. Context from the whole study: In an earlier analysis of under 750 of the donors, 250 to 300 Gb of sequence data and just under 120 million unique TCR beta sequences from about 180 million T cells were reported. Roughly 300 gigabases of sequencing data and 70 million to 100 million unique TCR sequences made up an early release that covered about 640 HLA-typed donors. Of the approximately 400 genotyped donors, around 81% fell in the genetic ancestry cluster associated with self-reported Caucasian donors. The study aimed to test whether cataloging public T cell receptors could reveal signatures of past pathogen exposure. The T cell repertoires of around 730 subjects were profiled by immunosequencing and related to cytomegalovirus serostatus. Besides the first cohort of approximately 710 subjects, a separate validation cohort made up of 120 or so different subjects was used. High-throughput TCR immunosequencing, statistical association of individual TCRs with disease status, and machine learning were combined to predict cytomegalovirus infection status. In a later analysis, previously published TCR beta repertoires from more than 500 donors were re-analyzed and high-resolution HLA genotyping was added so that TCR occurrence patterns could be studied. Rather than using new phenotypic data, the later analysis identified candidate immune exposures from TCR beta sequences and from how often those sequences occurred across donors. An earlier analysis of 587 of the donors used high-throughput TCR beta sequencing to judge whether each TCR beta V gene segment behaved as functional or pseudogenic. Donor age, sex, ethnicity and CMV serostatus were compiled together with the repertoire data. Genome-wide SNP genotypes for about 65% of the roughly 670 donors were used in a later genetic analysis, which treated that subset as a discovery cohort. Every discovery cohort repertoire had been produced on one sequencing platform. Class I and class II HLA loci were covered by the typing at four-digit resolution. Typing coverage varied by locus: roughly 629-640 donors for A, B, C, DRB1 and DQB1; approximately 500 for DQA1; over 600 for DPA1; more than 450 for DPB1. Four to six DR-DQ haplotypes were handled as single units for association and clustering, since linkage in the cohort was strong. Across around 400 genotyped donors of the cohort, an average of 235,054 unique TCR beta nucleotide sequences per donor were sequenced, and 15% to 20% of those sequences were non-productive.

The CDR3, from cysteine to phenylalanine, totals 13 residues. Only the CDR3 part of the read is kept: 39 bases, read in frame from the first base. CDR1 and CDR2 (SEHNR, FQNEAQ) derive from the germline V gene (reference sequence). Cut back by 4 bases and 0 bases, the V and J ends lie 4 bases apart. Libraries were built with the immunoSEQ multiplex PCR assay. The multiplex PCR relied on a mix of 60 forward primers for TCR Vbeta segments and 13 reverse primers for TCR Jbeta segments. The CDR3 region of rearranged TCR beta genes was amplified from genomic DNA with a multiplex PCR assay. On the Illumina HiSeq System, the amplified TCR beta libraries were sequenced as 87-base-pair reads. Processing in the source paper ran as follows. In a later analysis, about 80 million unique TCR beta chains were counted across the 500 to 700 repertoires, and approximately 9.9 million of these chains were shared by at least two donors. A nearest-neighbor algorithm error-corrected the raw reads and collapsed the reads into unique sequences, merging closely related sequences to remove PCR and sequencing errors. To assign V, D and J gene segments, CDR3 sequences were aligned to IMGT reference sequences. For a sequence to be retained, a match of at least six nucleotides was required to both a V gene segment and a J gene segment. Rearrangements were classified as productive when the CDR3 lacked stop codons and remained in frame with V and J, and all other rearrangements were classified as non-productive. CDR3 was defined by IMGT convention, running from the second conserved V-encoded cysteine to the conserved J-encoded phenylalanine. The earlier analysis of 450 to 750 of the donors excluded any sequence lacking an unambiguous match to a single V gene segment. An earlier analysis of around 600 of the donors classified V segments as functional when productive rearrangements were above 56.7% and as segregating when the standard deviation between donors was above 5%. To diagnose cytomegalovirus status from the catalog of TCR beta chain sequences, a statistical classification framework was built. A later analysis assigned V and J genes by comparing TCR nucleotide sequences with IMGT/GENE-DB human TR gene sequences. Using the TCRdist pipeline, a later analysis assigned CDR3 sequences along with most-parsimonious VDJ recombination scenarios. In a later analysis, each TCR beta chain was defined by its CDR3 amino acid sequence together with its V-gene family, and reads lacking a unique V-gene family were excluded. A later analysis removed 592 highly shared, low-generation-probability nucleotide sequences to deal with suspected cross-contamination and a sequencing artifact. A later analysis calculated a clonal expansion index for each public chain from normalized within-repertoire ranks of inferred template counts. A later analysis computed generation probabilities with a VDJ recombination model fitted to out-of-frame rearrangements, and checked the results against IGoR. In a later analysis, hypergeometric tests were used to score TCR-TCR, TCR-HLA and TCR-CMV co-occurrence, with a repertoire-size bias correction applied to TCR pairs. False discovery rates were estimated in a later analysis by permuting HLA or CMV assignments 20 times. A later analysis grouped co-occurring TCRs with DBSCAN, adding TCRdist sequence similarity when clustering within HLA-allele-positive subsets. For co-occurrence clustering, repertoires with fewer than 30,000 or more than 120,000 public chains were excluded, along with five or six repertoires with anomalous nucleotide sharing. Sourced from immuneACCESS, this table was stored by TCRdb with only in-frame sequences that have V and J called. A share of the clones is absent; for the studies checked, an unresolved V gene accounts for under half, and the remainder has no known explanation. D and trimming come from the DNA, and the V and J calls and clone size come from that table. For this sample the table gives some 150,000 clones, of which 60% to 85% were detected only once. The top ten hold 6.5% to 9% of the sample.

The cohort was made up of 666 healthy bone marrow donors. At the time of sampling, all cohort members were nominally healthy, though unrecorded immune exposures were likely present. The donor tested CMV seronegative and was one of the 352 seronegative cohort members. Every donor gave a peripheral blood sample, and the peripheral blood mononuclear cells from that sample were used for TCR beta sequencing. Genomic DNA was extracted from the blood cell samples with the Qiagen DNeasy Blood Extraction Kit. As regards this clone: Its antigen remains undetermined. Base-call qualities are not available, and no considerably larger clone is one nucleotide away.

What the study reported, not specific to this receptor: In a later genetic analysis, fewer N-insertions in productive TCRs were reported among donors in an Asian-associated ancestry cluster than the roughly 640-donor mean. Specific HLA alleles were associated with 16,951 TCR beta sequences at a false discovery rate of 0.05 in a later analysis. In an earlier analysis of 587 of the donors, most TCR beta V segments appeared in productive rearrangements about 87% or about 30% of the time, broadly matching IMGT annotations. Strong co-occurrence of HLA alleles, especially DR and DQ, made assigning TCR associations to individual alleles difficult. A further reported finding was that TCR beta sequences accurately predicted the HLA-A and HLA-B alleles for most subjects in the first cohort. According to a later analysis, most CMV-associated TCR beta chains appeared to be HLA-restricted, and the HLA associations seemed to be driven largely by CMV exposure. Correlated functional status among segregating V segments might reflect linkage disequilibrium, but an unknown experimental factor could not be ruled out. While some public TCRs were present in many individuals, most TCR sequences turned up only very rarely across donors. The study listed 164 TCR beta chains as associated with cytomegalovirus. A cluster of highly shared sequence variants was judged likely to represent a technical artifact of the sequencing pipeline. The 87-base-pair reads could not distinguish some IMGT-functional V segments, including TRBV6-2 and TRBV6-3, so those segments were excluded. Sequencing depth was assumed to be roughly uniform across donors in the presence/absence analyses, though that assumption may not hold. In a later analysis, TCR association rates were found to vary across HLA loci, with the most associated TCRs seen for DRB1 alleles and the fewest for HLA-C alleles. Because some donors lacked HLA typing at each locus, the association tests relied only on the typed subset. According to a later analysis, parvovirus B19, influenza, CMV and Epstein-Barr virus appeared linked to several top co-occurrence clusters. Cytomegalovirus status was reported to be diagnosed by the classifier with high specificity and sensitivity in both the original and validation cohorts. The authors suggested that the approach could potentially be extended to other disease states and immunological phenotypes. For the cohort, immune exposure information was limited to CMV serostatus. Because counts were too low, under 20 rarely observed V segments, including chromosome 9 orphons, were left out of the earlier analysis of about 620 of the donors. In a later analysis, HLA-associated TCR beta chains showed more clonal expansion and lower generation probabilities than non-associated chains that were equally common. In vitro tests confirmed that three of the cytomegalovirus-associated TCR beta chains recognize cytomegalovirus antigens. In this cohort, only TCR beta chains were sequenced, and detectable features were limited by the absence of alpha or paired-chain data. V-gene and J-gene trimming of TCR beta chains was associated with a missense DCLRE1C variant in a later genetic analysis, and the association was replicated in an independent cohort.

The rearranged segments are TRBV7-9 and TRBJ2-1; there is no confident call for the D gene. The clonotype originates from a man in his thirties or forties in good health and CMV-seronegative. What was sequenced was PBMCs. The CDR3 has the sequence CASSSPSYNEQFF. In nucleotides, the sequence is TGTGCCAGCAGCTCTCCCTCCTACAATGAGCAGTTCTTC.